A selection of T cell receptor beta chains follows, all from one sample in a study of blood T cells in healthy people across ages. TCRdb used MiXCR to reprocess the 5' RACE reads, holding one entry per CDR3 protein. The table lists around 1,000,000 distinct CDR3 sequences, 25% of them singletons, with 0.65% to 0.75% in the top ten. These data were also reused for a study on T cells of mothers and their children.

Sequencing input: blood. These receptors all stem from a girl aged 2 to 9 in good health. Each CDR3 is given with its conserved first and last residue. The order of the fields is J gene, D gene, V gene, clone size, CDR3 DNA, CDR3 protein. The D gene is left open where the match is weak. Some rows mark clone size as missing; the rest say once, few, many or name a class of expanded clone.

TRBJ1-5	-	TRBV4-2	-	TGTGCCAGCAGCCAACTAACCATTGGGGTCCTCAATCAGCCCCAGCATTTT	CASSQLTIGVLNQPQHF
TRBJ2-7	TRBD1	TRBV6-5	-	TGTGCCAGCAGTTACCGAGGGGACAGTCGCTCCTACGAGCAGTACTTC	CASSYRGDSRSYEQYF
TRBJ2-2	-	TRBV29-1	-	TGCAGCTCGGGACCCAGCACCGGGGAGCTGTTTTTT	CSSGPSTGELFF
TRBJ1-2	TRBD1	TRBV20-1	-	TGCAGTGCTGTGAGACAGGGGGCCGGTGGCTACACCTTC	CSAVRQGAGGYTF
TRBJ2-7	TRBD1	TRBV13	-	TGTGCCAGCAGTGACAGGGGCATCGAGCAGTACTTC	CASSDRGIEQYF
TRBJ1-1	TRBD1	TRBV9	-	TGTGCCAGCCGGGGGACAGGGAGCACTGAAGCTTTCTTT	CASRGTGSTEAFF
TRBJ2-4	TRBD2	TRBV2	-	TGTGCCAGCAGTGAAGCTGGGGGAGGGTCGTACGTCCAGTACTTC	CASSEAGGGSYVQYF
TRBJ2-1	-	TRBV2	-	TGTGCCAGCAGTGGTACTAATCTTAGGCAGTTCTTC	CASSGTNLRQFF
TRBJ2-7	-	TRBV14	few	TGTGCCAGCAGCCACCTAGCTGGGGCCTACGAGCAGTACTTC	CASSHLAGAYEQYF
TRBJ2-4	-	TRBV7-8	-	TGTGCCAGCAGCTTAGCGGAAAGAAGGGACATTCAGCACTTC	CASSLAERRDIQHF
TRBJ1-2	-	TRBV29-1	few	TGCAGCGCTTTTGTTAACGGCTACACCTTC	CSAFVNGYTF
TRBJ2-3	TRBD2	TRBV7-2	-	TGTGCCAGCAGCCCCACTACTAGCGGGGAGAAAGATACGCAGTATTTT	CASSPTTSGEKDTQYF
TRBJ1-2	-	TRBV28	-	TGTGCCAGCAGTAGTCAGGGCCCCTCGGGTGGCTACACCTTC	CASSSQGPSGGYTF
TRBJ2-4	TRBD2	TRBV20-1	-	TGCAGTGCTCCCACTAGCGGGGGGGCCAAAAACATTCAGTACTTC	CSAPTSGGAKNIQYF
TRBJ2-5	-	TRBV11-3	-	TGTGCCAGCAGCGGGGGGGCTGAGGAGACCCAGTACTTC	CASSGGAEETQYF
TRBJ2-3	-	TRBV5-1	-	TGCGCCAGCAGCTTGGGGGTAGCGCGTGGAGATACGCAGTATTTT	CASSLGVARGDTQYF
TRBJ2-1	-	TRBV9	few	TGTGCCAGCGCCAGCGGCTATGGGGATGAGCAGTTCTTC	CASASGYGDEQFF
TRBJ2-1	-	TRBV12-3/TRBV12-4	-	TGTGCCAGCAGTACGGATTACAATGAGCAGTTCTTC	CASSTDYNEQFF
TRBJ2-1	-	TRBV7-9	-	TGTGCCAGCAGCCGCGTGTGGGACTCGATCAACAATGAGCAGTTCTTC	CASSRVWDSINNEQFF
TRBJ2-7	-	TRBV28	-	TGTGCCACCAAACTCGAGGGTCTCTACGAGCAGTACTTC	CATKLEGLYEQYF
TRBJ2-1	TRBD2	TRBV3-1	-	TGTGCCAGCAGCCCCAGTGGGAGGGCTGATGAGCAGTTCTTC	CASSPSGRADEQFF
TRBJ2-7	TRBD2	TRBV28	few	TGTGCCAGCAGTTTCCCTGCTAGCGGGAGCCACGAGCAGTACTTC	CASSFPASGSHEQYF
TRBJ2-7	TRBD2	TRBV7-9	few	TGTGCCAGCAGCCGTAAAGCGGGAGGAGGACGCGAGCAGTACTTC	CASSRKAGGGREQYF
TRBJ2-1	TRBD1	TRBV2	-	TGTGCCAGCAGTGACCCCAAGACAGGGGTAGAGCAGTTCTTC	CASSDPKTGVEQFF